This T cell receptor (beta chain) was profiled in a study of blood T cell repertoires in COVID-19. In the authors' methods: Reference gene primer amplification in the assay estimated nucleated cell counts. Data came from immunoSEQ multiplex PCR; TCRdb stores just in-frame clones and leaves some out. The V and J calls and clone size are taken from that table; D and trimming were inferred from the DNA. Of under 300,000 clones in the sample, over 90% were seen once. This TCR was sampled from a man between 25 and 39 years old with COVID-19, enrolled during active disease. The specimen was peripheral blood.

The CDR3 nucleotides read TGTGCCAGCAGCGTAGGGCAGGGGAACAATCAGCCCCAGCATTTT. Amino acid sequence: CASSVGQGNNQPQHF. This chain uses TRBV9 with TRBJ1-5; maybe TRBD1 (6 bases). The V gene lost 0 bases and the J gene lost 3 bases, with 10 bases spanning the gap. The V gene's germline CDR1 is SGDLS and CDR2 YYNGEE. This CDR3 has 15 residues.